Listed below are T cell receptor beta chains from one sample, sequenced in a study of T-cell reconstitution after alpha-beta-depleted transplantation in children. From the PCR reads, TCRdb called clonotypes with MiXCR, one entry per CDR3 protein. The repertoire consists of 200,000 or so distinct CDR3 sequences, with about 6.6% occurring once and the leading ten covering about 5.5%. The sequencing used PBMCs, collected before TCRalphabeta/CD19-depleted stem cell transplant. Receptors were obtained from a boy younger than 10 with acute lymphoblastic leukemia, due to receive a stem cell transplant. CDR3s leave out the opening cysteine and the closing phenylalanine or tryptophan. Each record gives: J gene, V gene, CDR3 protein.

TRBJ2-7	TRBV5-5	ASSFLGGIYEQY
TRBJ1-6	TRBV27	ASSDRGGSPLH
TRBJ1-1	TRBV11-3	ASSAGSTEAF
TRBJ2-3	TRBV5-6	ASSLEPDTQY
TRBJ2-5	TRBV9	ASSRDPRETQY
TRBJ2-7	TRBV5-1	ASSRDSQTYEQY
TRBJ1-1	TRBV6-1	ASSELRGRRWDEAF
TRBJ2-7	TRBV30	AWSVGRAGRTIEQY
TRBJ2-3	TRBV20-1	SAKDPSGVGTDTQY
TRBJ2-2	TRBV7-9	ASSLVLGRNTGELF
TRBJ1-4	TRBV4-2	ASSQGVRLGNPLSNEKLF
TRBJ2-5	TRBV20-1	SAFSGEKETQY
TRBJ1-4	TRBV20-1	SARSRGIGEKLF
TRBJ1-5	TRBV12-3/TRBV12-4	ASTTGRSNQPQH
TRBJ2-2	TRBV7-9	ASSGRDTGELF
TRBJ1-6	TRBV29-1	SYKTAGDTYNSPLH
TRBJ2-3	TRBV21-1	ASSKEREGTDTQY
TRBJ2-2	TRBV4-2	ASSQGGPGELF
TRBJ2-2	TRBV5-1	ASSPGPGYGYQAGELF
TRBJ2-3	TRBV24-1	ATRGIDTQY
TRBJ2-4	TRBV4-3	ASSRATWDIQY
TRBJ2-7	TRBV10-1	ASSLSSGGEQY